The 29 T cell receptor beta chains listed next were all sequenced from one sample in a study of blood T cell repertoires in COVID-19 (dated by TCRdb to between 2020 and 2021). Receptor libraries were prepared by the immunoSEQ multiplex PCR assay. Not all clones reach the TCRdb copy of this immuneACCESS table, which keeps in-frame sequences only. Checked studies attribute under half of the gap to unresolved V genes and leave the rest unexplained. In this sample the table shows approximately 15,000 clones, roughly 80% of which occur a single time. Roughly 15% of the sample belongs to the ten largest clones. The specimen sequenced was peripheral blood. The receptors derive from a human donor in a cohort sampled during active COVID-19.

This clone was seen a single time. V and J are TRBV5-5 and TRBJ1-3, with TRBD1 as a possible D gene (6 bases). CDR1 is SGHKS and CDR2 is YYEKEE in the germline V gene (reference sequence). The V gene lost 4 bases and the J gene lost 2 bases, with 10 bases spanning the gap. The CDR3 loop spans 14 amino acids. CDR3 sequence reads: CASSPQGAGNTIYF. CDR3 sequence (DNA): TGTGCCAGCAGCCCACAGGGAGCTGGAAACACCATATATTTT. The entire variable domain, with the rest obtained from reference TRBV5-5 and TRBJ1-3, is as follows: DAGVTQSPTHLIKTRGQQVTLRCSPISGHKSVSWYQQVLGQGPQFIFQYYEKEERGRGNFPDRFSARQFPNYSSELNVNALLLGDSALYLCASSPQGAGNTIYFGEGSWLTVV.

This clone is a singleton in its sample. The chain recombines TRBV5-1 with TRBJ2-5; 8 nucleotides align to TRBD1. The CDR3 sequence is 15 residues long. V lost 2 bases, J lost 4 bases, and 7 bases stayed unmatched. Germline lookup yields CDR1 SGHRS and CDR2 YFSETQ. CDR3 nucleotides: TGCGCCAGCAGCTTCCAAACAGGGGGGCTAGAGACCCAGTACTTC. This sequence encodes CASSFQTGGLETQYF.

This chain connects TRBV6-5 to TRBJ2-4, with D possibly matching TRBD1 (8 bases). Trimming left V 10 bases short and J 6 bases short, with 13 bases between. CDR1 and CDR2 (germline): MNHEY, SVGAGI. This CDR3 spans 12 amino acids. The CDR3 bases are TGTGCCACCAACAGGGGGGGAAACATTCAGTACTTC. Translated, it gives CATNRGGNIQYF.

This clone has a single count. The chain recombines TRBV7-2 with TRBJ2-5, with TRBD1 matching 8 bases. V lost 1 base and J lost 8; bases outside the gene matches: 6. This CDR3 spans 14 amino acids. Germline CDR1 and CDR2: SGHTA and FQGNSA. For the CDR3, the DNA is TGTGCCAGCAGCTTAGGGGACAGGAGGGTTACCCAGTACTTC. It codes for CASSLGDRRVTQYF.

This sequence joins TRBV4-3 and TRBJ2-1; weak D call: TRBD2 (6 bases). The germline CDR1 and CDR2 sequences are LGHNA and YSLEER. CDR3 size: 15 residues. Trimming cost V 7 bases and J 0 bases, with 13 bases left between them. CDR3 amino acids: CASTRDLSSYNEQFF. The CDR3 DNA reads TGCGCCAGCACGCGGGACCTGAGCTCCTACAATGAGCAGTTCTTC.

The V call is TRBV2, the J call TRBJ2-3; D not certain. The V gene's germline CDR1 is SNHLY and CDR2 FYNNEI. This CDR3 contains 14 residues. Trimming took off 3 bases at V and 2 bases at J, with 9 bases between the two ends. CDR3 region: CASSDGLLTDTQYF. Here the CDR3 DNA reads TGTGCCAGCAGTGATGGGCTTCTCACAGATACGCAGTATTTT.

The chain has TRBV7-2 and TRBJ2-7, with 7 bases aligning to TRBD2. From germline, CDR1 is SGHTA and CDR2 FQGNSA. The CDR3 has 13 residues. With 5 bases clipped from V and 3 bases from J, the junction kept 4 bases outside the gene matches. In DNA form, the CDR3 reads TGTGCCAGCAGCCCCACTAGCGACTACGAGCAGTACTTC. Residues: CASSPTSDYEQYF. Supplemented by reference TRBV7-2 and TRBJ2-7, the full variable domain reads GAGVSQSPSNKVTEKGKDVELRCDPISGHTALYWYRQSLGQGLEFLIYFQGNSAPDKSGLPSDRFSAERTGGSVSTLTIQRTQQEDSAVYLCASSPTSDYEQYFGPGTRLTVT.

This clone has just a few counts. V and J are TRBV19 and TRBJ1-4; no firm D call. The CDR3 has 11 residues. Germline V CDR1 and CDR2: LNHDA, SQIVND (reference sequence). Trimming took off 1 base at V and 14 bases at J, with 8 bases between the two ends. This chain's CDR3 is CASSIAGRLFF. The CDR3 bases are TGTGCCAGTAGTATAGCAGGCCGGCTGTTTTTT.

The CDR3 reads CASASPQGARKLFF. CDR3 DNA sequence: TGTGCCAGCGCATCACCACAGGGGGCGAGAAAACTGTTTTTT. The chain employs TRBV6-5 and TRBJ1-4, with TRBD1 identical over 9 bases. CDR1 is MNHEY, CDR2 SVGAGI, per germline. The CDR3 covers 14 residues. J gave up 10 bases and V 8 bases, and 11 bases lay outside the gene matches.

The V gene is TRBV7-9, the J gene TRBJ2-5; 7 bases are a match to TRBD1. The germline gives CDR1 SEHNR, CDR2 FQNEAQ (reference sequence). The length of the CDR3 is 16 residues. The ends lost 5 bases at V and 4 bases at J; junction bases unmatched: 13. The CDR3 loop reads CASSKTGLTLRETQYF. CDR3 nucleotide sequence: TGTGCCAGCAGCAAGACAGGGCTAACGTTGAGAGAGACCCAGTACTTC.

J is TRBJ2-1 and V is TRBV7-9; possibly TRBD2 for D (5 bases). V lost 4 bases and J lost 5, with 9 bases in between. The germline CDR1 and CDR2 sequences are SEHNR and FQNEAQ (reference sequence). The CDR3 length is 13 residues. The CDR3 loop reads CASSYGEDNEQFF. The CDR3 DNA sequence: TGTGCCAGCAGCTACGGGGAAGACAATGAGCAGTTCTTC.

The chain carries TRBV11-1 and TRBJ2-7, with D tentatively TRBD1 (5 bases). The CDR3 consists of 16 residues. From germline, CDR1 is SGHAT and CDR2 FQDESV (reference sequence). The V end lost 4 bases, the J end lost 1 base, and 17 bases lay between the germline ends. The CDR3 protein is CASSSRGIQGSYEQYF. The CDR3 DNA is TGTGCCAGCAGCTCACGCGGCATTCAGGGATCCTACGAGCAGTACTTC.

This CDR3 reads CASSQDAGGGDTEAFF. As DNA, the CDR3 is TGTGCCAGCAGCCAAGATGCAGGGGGTGGAGACACTGAAGCTTTCTTT. This chain uses TRBV3-1 (or the pseudogene TRBV3-2) with TRBJ1-1, with 7 bases fitting TRBD1. Germline V gene lookup returns CDR1 LGHDT and CDR2 YNNKEL (reference sequence). J lost 3 bases, V lost 0 bases, and 7 bases had no gene match. The CDR3 covers 16 residues.

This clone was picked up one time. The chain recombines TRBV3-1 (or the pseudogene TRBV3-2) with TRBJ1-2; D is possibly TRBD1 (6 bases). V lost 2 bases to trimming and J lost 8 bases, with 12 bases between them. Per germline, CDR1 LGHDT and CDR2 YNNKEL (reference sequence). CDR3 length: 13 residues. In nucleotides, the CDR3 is TGTGCCAGCAGCCAATCGGGGGGCCGGGGCTACACCTTC. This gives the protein CASSQSGGRGYTF.

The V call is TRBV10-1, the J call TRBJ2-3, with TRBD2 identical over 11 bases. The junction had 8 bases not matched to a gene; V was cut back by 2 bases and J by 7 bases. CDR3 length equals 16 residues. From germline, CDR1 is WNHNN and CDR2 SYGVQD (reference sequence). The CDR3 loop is CASSERLSSGRNTQYF. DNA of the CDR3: TGCGCCAGCAGTGAGAGGTTGTCTAGCGGGAGGAATACGCAGTATTTT.

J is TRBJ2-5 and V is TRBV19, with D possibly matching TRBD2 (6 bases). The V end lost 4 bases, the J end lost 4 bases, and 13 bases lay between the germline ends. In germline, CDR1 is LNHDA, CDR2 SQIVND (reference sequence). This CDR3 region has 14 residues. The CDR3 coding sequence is TGTGCCAGTAGTAACCTAGCGAATGGAGAGACCCAGTACTTC. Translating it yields CASSNLANGETQYF.

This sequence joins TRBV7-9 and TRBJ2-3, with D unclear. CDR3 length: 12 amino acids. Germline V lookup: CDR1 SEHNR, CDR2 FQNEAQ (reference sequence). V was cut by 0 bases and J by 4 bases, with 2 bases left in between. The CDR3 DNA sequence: TGTGCCAGCAGCTTAGCCTCAGATACGCAGTATTTT. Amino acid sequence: CASSLASDTQYF.

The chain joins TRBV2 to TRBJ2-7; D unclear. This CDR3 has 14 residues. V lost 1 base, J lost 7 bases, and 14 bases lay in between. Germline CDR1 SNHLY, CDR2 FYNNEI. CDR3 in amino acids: CASSEDSRVSEQYF. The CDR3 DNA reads TGTGCCAGCAGTGAAGACAGCCGAGTCTCTGAGCAGTACTTC.

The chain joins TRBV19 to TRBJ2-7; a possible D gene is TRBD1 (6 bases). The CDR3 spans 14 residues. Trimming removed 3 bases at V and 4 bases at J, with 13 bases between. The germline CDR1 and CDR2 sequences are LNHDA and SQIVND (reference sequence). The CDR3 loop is CASSIVWGRYEQYF. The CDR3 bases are TGTGCCAGTAGTATCGTCTGGGGGCGGTACGAGCAGTACTTC. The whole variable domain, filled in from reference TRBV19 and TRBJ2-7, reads DGGITQSPKYLFRKEGQNVTLSCEQNLNHDAMYWYRQDPGQGLRLIYYSQIVNDFQKGDIAEGYSVSREKKESFPLTVTSAQKNPTAFYLCASSIVWGRYEQYFGPGTRLTVT.

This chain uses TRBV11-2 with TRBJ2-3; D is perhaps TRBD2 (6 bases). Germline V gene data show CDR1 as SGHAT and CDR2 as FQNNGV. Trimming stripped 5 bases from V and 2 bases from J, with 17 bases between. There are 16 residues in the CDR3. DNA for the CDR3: TGTGCCAGCAGCGAGCTAGCCGGACTAATCACAGATACGCAGTATTTT. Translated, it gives CASSELAGLITDTQYF.

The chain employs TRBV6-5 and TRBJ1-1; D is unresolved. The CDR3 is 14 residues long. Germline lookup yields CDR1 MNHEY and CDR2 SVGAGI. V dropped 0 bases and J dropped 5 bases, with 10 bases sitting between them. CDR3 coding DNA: TGTGCCAGCAGTTACTCGGTTAGATTGACTGAAGCTTTCTTT. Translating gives CASSYSVRLTEAFF.

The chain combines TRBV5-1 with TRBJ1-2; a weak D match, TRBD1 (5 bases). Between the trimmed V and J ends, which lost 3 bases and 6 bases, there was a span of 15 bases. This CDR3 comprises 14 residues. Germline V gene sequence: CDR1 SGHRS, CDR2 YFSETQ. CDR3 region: CASSWNGGINGYTF. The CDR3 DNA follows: TGCGCCAGCAGCTGGAATGGGGGGATAAATGGCTACACCTTC.

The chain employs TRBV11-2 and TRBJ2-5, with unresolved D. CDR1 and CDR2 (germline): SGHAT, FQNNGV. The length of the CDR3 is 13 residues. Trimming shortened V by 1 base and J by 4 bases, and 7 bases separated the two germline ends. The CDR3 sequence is CASSLGLRETQYF. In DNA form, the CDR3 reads TGTGCCAGCAGCTTAGGTTTGAGAGAGACCCAGTACTTC.

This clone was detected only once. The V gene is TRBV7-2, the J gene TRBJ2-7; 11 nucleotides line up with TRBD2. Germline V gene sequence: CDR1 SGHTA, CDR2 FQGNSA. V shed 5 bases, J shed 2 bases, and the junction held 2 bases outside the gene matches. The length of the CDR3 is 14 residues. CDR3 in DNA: TGTGCCAGCAGCGGTAGCGGGAGGGCCTACGAGCAGTACTTC. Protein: CASSGSGRAYEQYF.

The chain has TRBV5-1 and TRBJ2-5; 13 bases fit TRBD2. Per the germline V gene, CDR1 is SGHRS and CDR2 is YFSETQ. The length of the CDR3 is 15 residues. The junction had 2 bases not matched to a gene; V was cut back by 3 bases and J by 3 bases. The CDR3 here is CASSSGTSGKETQYF. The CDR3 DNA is TGCGCCAGCAGCTCCGGGACTAGCGGGAAAGAGACCCAGTACTTC.

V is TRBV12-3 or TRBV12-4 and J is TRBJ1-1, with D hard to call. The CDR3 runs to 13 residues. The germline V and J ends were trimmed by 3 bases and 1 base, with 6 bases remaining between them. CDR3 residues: CASSLGGNTEAFF. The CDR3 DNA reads TGTGCCAGCAGTTTGGGAGGGAACACTGAAGCTTTCTTT.

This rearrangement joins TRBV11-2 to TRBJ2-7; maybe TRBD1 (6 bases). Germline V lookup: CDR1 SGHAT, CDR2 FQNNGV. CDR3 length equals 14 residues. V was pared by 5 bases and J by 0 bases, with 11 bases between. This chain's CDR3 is CASSGQKNSYEQYF. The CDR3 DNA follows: TGTGCCAGCAGCGGACAGAAAAACTCCTACGAGCAGTACTTC.

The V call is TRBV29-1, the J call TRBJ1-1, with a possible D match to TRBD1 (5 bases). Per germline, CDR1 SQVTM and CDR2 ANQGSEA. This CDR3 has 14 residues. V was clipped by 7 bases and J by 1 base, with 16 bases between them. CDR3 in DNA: TGCAGCGCCAACTACCGGCAGGGGAACACTGAAGCTTTCTTT. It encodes CSANYRQGNTEAFF.

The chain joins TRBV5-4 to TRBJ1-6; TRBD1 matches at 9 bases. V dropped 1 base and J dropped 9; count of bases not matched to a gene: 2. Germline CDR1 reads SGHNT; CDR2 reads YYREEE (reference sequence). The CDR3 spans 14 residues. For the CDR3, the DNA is TGTGCCAGCAGCTTGCCGGGACAGGGTTCACCCCTCCACTTT. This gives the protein CASSLPGQGSPLHF.